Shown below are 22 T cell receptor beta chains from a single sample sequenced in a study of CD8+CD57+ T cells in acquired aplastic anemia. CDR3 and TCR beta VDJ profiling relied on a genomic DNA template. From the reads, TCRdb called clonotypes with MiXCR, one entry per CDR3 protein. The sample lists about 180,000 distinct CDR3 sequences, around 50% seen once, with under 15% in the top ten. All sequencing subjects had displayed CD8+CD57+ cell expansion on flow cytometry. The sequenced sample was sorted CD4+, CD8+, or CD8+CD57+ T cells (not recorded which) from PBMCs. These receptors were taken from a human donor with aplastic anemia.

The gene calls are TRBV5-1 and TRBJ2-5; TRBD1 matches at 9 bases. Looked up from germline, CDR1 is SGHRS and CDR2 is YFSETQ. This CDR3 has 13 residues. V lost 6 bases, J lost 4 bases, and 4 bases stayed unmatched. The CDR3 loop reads CASTQTGGETQYF. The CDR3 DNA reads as TGCGCCAGCACCCAGACAGGGGGAGAGACCCAGTACTTC. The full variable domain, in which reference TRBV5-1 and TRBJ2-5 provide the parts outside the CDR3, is KAGVTQTPRYLIKTRGQQVTLSCSPISGHRSVSWYQQTPGQGLQFLFEYFSETQRNKGNFPGRFSGRQFSNSRSEMNVSTLELGDSALYLCASTQTGGETQYFGPGTRLLVL.

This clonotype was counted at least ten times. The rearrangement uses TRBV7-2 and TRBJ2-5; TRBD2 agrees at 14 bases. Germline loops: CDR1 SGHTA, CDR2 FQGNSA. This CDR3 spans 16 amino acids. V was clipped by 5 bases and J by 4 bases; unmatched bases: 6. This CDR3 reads CASSQGLAGVTETQYF. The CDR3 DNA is TGTGCCAGCAGCCAGGGACTAGCGGGGGTTACAGAGACCCAGTACTTC.

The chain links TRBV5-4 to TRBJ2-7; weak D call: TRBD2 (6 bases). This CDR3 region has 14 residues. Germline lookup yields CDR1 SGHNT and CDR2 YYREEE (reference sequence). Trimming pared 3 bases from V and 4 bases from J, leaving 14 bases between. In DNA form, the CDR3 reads TGTGCCAGCAGCTCCGGGGACTCTCTTTACGAGCAGTACTTC. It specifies CASSSGDSLYEQYF.

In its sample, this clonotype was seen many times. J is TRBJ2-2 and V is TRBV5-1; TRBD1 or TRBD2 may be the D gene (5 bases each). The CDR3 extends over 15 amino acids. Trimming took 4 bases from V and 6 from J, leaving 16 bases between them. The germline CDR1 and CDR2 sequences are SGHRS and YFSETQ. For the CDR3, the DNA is TGCGCCAGCAGCCCTGGTGTGGGGGAACCCGGGGAGCTGTTTTTT. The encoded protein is CASSPGVGEPGELFF.

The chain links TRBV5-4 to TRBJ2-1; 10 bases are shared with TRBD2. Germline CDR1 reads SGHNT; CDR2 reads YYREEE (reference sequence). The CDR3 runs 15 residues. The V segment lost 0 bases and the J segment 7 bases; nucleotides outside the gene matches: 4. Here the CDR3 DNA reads TGTGCCAGCAGCTTGGAAGCGGGGGGGAAGAATGAGCAGTTCTTC. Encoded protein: CASSLEAGGKNEQFF.

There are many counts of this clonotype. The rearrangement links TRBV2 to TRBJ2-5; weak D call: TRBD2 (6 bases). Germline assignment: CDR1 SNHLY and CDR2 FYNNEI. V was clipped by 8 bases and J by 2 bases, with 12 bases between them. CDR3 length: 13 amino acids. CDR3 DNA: TGTGCCAGCCGCGGGACTTCTCAAGAGACCCAGTACTTC. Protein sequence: CASRGTSQETQYF. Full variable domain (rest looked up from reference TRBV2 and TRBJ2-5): EPEVTQTPSHQVTQMGQEVILRCVPISNHLYFYWYRQILGQKVEFLVSFYNNEISEKSEIFDDQFSVERPDGSNFTLKIRSTKLEDSAMYFCASRGTSQETQYFGPGTRLLVL.

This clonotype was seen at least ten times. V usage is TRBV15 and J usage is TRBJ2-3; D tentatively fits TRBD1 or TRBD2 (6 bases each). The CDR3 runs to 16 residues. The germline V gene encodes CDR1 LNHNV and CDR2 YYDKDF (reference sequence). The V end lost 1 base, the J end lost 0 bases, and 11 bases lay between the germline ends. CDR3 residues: CATSRGRGTSTDTQYF. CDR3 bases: TGTGCCACCAGCAGAGGTAGGGGGACTAGCACAGATACGCAGTATTTT. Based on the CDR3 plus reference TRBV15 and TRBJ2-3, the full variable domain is DAMVIQNPRYQVTQFGKPVTLSCSQTLNHNVMYWYQQKSSQAPKLLFHYYDKDFNNEADTPDNFQSRRPNTSFCFLDIRSPGLGDTAMYLCATSRGRGTSTDTQYFGPGTRLTVL.

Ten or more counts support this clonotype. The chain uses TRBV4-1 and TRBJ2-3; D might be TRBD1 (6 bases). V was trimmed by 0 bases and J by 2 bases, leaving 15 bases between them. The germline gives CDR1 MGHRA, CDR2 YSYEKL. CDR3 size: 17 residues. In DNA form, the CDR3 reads TGCGCCAGCAGCCAAGACCCCCCGGGACACATCACAGATACGCAGTATTTT. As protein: CASSQDPPGHITDTQYF.

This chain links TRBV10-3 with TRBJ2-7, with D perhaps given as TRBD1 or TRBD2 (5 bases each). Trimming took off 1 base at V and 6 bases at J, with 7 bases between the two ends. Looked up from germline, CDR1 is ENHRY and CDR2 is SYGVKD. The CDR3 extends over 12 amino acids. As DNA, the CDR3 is TGTGCCATCAGTGAGTGGGGGAGCGAGCAGTACTTC. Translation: CAISEWGSEQYF.

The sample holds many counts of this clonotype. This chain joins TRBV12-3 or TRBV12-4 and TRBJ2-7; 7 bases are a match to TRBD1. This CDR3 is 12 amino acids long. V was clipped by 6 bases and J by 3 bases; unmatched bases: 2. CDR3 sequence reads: CASRGDSYEQYF. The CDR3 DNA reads TGTGCCAGCAGGGGGGACAGCTACGAGCAGTACTTC.

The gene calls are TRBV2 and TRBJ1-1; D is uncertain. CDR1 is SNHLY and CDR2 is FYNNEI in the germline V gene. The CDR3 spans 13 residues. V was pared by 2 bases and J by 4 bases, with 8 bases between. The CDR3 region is CASSEIQSTEAFF. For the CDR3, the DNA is TGTGCCAGCAGTGAAATACAATCCACTGAAGCTTTCTTT.

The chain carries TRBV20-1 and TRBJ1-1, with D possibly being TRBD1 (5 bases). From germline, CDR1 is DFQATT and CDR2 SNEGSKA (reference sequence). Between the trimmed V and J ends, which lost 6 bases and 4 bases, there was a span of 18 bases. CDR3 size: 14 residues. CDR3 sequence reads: CSASTQGLGTEAFF. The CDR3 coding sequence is TGCAGTGCCAGCACGCAGGGTTTAGGCACTGAAGCTTTCTTT.

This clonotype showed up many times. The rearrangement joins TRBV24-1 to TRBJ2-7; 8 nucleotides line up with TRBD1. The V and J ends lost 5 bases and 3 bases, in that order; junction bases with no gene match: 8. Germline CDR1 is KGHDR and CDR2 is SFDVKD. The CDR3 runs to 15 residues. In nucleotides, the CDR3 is TGTGCCACCAGTGCTTGGACAGGGAGGATCTACGAGCAGTACTTC. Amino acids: CATSAWTGRIYEQYF.

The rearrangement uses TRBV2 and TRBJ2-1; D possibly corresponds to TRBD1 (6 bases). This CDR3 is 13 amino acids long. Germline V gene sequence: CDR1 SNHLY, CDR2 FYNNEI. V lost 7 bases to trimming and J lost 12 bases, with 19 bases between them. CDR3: CASIRGRSDTQFF. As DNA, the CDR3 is TGTGCCAGCATCAGGGGCAGGTCGGATACGCAGTTCTTC.

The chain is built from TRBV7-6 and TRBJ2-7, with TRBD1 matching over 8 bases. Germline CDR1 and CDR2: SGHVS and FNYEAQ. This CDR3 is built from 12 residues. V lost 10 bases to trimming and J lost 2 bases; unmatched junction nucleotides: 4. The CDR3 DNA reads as TGTGCCACAGGACAGGGTACCTACGAGCAGTACTTC. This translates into CATGQGTYEQYF.

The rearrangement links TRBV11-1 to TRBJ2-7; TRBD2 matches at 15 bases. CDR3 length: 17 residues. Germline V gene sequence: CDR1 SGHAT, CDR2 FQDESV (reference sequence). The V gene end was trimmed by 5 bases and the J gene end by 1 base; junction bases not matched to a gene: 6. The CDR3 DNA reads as TGTGCCAGCAGCCCAAGGGGACTAGCGGGGGGATCCTACGAGCAGTACTTC. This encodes CASSPRGLAGGSYEQYF.

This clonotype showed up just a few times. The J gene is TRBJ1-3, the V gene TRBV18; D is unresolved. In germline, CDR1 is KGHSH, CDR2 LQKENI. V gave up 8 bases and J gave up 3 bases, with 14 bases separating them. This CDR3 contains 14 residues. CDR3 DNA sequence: TGTGCCAGCCTACAGTACATTAATGGAAACACCATATATTTT. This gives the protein CASLQYINGNTIYF.

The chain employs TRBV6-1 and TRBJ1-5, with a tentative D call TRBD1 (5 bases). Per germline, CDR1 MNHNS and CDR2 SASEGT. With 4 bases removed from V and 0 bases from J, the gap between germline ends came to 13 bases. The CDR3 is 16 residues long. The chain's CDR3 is CASSVIGAYSNQPQHF. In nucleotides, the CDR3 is TGTGCCAGCAGTGTAATAGGGGCGTATAGCAATCAGCCCCAGCATTTT.

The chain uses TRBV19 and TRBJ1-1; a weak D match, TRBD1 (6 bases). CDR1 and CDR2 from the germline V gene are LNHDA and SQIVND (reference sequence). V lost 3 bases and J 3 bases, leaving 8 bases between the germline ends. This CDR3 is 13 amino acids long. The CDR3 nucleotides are TGTGCCAGTAGTATCTCAGGGGACACTGAAGCTTTCTTT. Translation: CASSISGDTEAFF.

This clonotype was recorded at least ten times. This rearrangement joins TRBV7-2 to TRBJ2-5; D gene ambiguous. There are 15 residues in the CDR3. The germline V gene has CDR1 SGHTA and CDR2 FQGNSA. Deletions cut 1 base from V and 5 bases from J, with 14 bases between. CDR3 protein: CASSLVVRRTETQYF. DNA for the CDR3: TGTGCCAGCAGCTTAGTAGTGCGCCGGACCGAGACCCAGTACTTC.

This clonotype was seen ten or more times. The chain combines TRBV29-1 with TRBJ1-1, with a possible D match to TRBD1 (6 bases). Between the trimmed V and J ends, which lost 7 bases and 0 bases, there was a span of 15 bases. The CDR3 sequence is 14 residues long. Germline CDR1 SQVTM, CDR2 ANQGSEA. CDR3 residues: CSARTGALNTEAFF. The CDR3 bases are TGCAGCGCTCGGACGGGGGCCCTGAACACTGAAGCTTTCTTT.

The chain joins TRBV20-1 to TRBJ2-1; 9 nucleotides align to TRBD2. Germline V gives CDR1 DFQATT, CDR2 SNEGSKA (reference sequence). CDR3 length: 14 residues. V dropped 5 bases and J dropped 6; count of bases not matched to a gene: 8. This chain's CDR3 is CSAQGGGAGNEQFF. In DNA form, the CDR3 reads TGCAGTGCTCAAGGCGGGGGGGCCGGCAATGAGCAGTTCTTC.